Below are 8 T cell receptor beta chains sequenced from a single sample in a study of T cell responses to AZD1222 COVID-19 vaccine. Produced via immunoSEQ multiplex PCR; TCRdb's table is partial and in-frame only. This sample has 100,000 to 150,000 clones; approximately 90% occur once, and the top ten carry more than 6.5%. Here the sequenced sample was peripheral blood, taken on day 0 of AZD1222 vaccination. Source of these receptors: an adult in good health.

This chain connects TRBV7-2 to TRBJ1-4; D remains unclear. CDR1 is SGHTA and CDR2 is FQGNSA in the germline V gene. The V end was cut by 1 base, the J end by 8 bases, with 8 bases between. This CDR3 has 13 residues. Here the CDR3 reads CASSLVGKEKLFF. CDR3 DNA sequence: TGTGCCAGCAGCTTAGTAGGGAAGGAAAAACTGTTTTTT.

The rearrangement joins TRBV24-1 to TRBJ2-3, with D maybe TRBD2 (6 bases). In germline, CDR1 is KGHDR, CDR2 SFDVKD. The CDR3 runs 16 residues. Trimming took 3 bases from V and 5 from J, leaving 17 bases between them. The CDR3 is CATSDPIGPRGDTQYF. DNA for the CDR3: TGTGCCACCAGTGATCCCATTGGGCCGCGGGGAGATACGCAGTATTTT.

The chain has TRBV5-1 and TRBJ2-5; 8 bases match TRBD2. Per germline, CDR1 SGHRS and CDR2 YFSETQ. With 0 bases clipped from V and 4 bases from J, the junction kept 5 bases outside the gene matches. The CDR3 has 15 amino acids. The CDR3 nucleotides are TGCGCCAGCAGCTTGGTCAGCCGGGAGGGAGAGACCCAGTACTTC. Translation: CASSLVSREGETQYF.

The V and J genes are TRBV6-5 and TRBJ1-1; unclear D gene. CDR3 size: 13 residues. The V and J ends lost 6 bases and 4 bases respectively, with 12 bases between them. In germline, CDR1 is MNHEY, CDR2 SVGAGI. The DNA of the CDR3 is TGTGCCAGCAGGGGGAGATGGGGCACTGAAGCTTTCTTT. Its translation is CASRGRWGTEAFF.

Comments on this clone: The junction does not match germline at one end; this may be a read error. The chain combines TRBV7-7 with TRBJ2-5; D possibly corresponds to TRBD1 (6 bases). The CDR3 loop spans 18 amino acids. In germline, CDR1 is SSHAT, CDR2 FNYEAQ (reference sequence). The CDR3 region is CASSASPPDRVLQETQYF. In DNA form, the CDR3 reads TGTGCTAGCAGCGCGTCCCCACCGGACAGAGTTTTACAAGAGACCCAGTACTTC.

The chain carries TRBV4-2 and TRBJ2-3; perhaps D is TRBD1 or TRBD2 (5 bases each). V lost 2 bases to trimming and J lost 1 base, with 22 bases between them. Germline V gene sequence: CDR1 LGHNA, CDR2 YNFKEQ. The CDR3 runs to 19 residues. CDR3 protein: CASSQLTPGDVGGTDTQYF. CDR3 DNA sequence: TGTGCCAGCAGCCAACTCACTCCCGGGGACGTTGGGGGCACAGATACGCAGTATTTT.

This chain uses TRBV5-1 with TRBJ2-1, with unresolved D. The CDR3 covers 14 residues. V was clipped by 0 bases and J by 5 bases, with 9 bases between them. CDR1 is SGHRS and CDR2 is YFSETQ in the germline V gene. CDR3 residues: CASSLAGPNNEQFF. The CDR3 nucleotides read TGCGCCAGCAGCTTGGCAGGACCGAACAATGAGCAGTTCTTC.

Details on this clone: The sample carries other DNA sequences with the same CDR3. In DNA form, the CDR3 reads TGTGCCAGCAGTGAAGCTGGACTAGCGGGAGGGTTGGAGCAGTTCTTC. Its translation is CASSEAGLAGGLEQFF. This chain joins TRBV2 and TRBJ2-1; TRBD2 matches at 15 bases. Germline CDR1 is SNHLY and CDR2 is FYNNEI. With 0 bases clipped from V and 10 bases from J, the junction kept 4 bases outside the gene matches. This CDR3 is built from 16 residues.